The 20 T cell receptor beta chains given below trace back to one sample, sequenced in a study of regulatory T cells in long-lasting Graves disease. Sequencing libraries for TCR beta were prepared with iRepertoire HTBI primers and Arm-PCR of CDR3 regions. TCRdb re-analysed the multiplex PCR reads in MiXCR, keeping a single row per CDR3 protein. The data show fewer than 650,000 distinct CDR3 sequences, 15% to 20% seen once. Stated time point: newly diagnosed GD, antithyroid drugs for less than 3 months. PBMC-extracted RNA yielded the TCR library. A further study also used this sample, focusing on T cells in Graves' hyperthyroidism and ophthalmopathy.

Specimen: peripheral blood mononuclear cells (PBMCs), collected at new diagnosis, from a patient treated with antithyroid drugs. These receptors were collected from a woman aged 25-40 years with Graves disease.

As for this clonotype: A much larger clone lies one base from this, so it may be a read error. The chain joins TRBV6-1 to TRBJ1-3; no definite D call. Looked up from germline, CDR1 is MNHNS and CDR2 is SASEGT. The CDR3 extends over 14 amino acids. CDR3 sequence (DNA): TGTGCCAGCAGTGAGGCTCCCTCTGGAGACACCATATATTTT. This sequence encodes CASSEAPSGDTIYF.

The rearrangement uses TRBV19 and TRBJ2-1; TRBD2 agrees at 8 bases. CDR1 is LNHDA, CDR2 SQIVND, per germline (reference sequence). V lost 3 bases, J lost 4 bases, and 5 bases stayed unmatched. The CDR3 covers 15 residues. The CDR3 nucleotides are TGTGCCAGTAGTATCTCGGGAGGGCCATACAATGAGCAGTTCTTC. Translated: CASSISGGPYNEQFF.

The V gene is TRBV28, the J gene TRBJ1-3; 7 nucleotides align to TRBD1. Trimming cost V 5 bases and J 0 bases; bases outside gene matches: 7. Germline V gene sequence: CDR1 MDHEN, CDR2 SYDVKM. This CDR3 has 16 residues. CDR3 amino acids: CASSGPQGPSGNTIYF. The CDR3, as DNA: TGTGCCAGCAGTGGGCCACAGGGGCCCTCTGGAAACACCATATATTTT. Full variable domain (remainder filled in from reference TRBV28 and TRBJ1-3): DVKVTQSSRYLVKRTGEKVFLECVQDMDHENMFWYRQDPGLGLRLIYFSYDVKMKEKGDIPEGYSVSREKKERFSLILESASTNQTSMYLCASSGPQGPSGNTIYFGEGSWLTVV.

This chain joins TRBV5-6 and TRBJ2-3; D is possibly TRBD2 (6 bases). CDR3 length: 14 residues. The V end was cut by 6 bases, the J end by 2 bases, with 13 bases between. CDR1 and CDR2 from the germline V gene are SGHDT and YYEEEE. CDR3 in amino acids: CASIRRVDTDTQYF. The DNA for the CDR3 is TGTGCCAGCATCCGGAGGGTTGACACAGATACGCAGTATTTT.

This clonotype was observed at least ten times. The chain recombines TRBV7-9 with TRBJ1-1; 9 positions match TRBD1. The CDR3 totals 16 residues. Germline values: CDR1 SEHNR, CDR2 FQNEAQ (reference sequence). J lost 1 base, V lost 5 bases, and 8 bases had no gene match. CDR3 sequence reads: CASSRGQGHTNTEAFF. The CDR3 nucleotides are TGTGCCAGCAGCCGAGGACAGGGGCATACGAACACTGAAGCTTTCTTT.

This clonotype was found a few times. The rearrangement links TRBV7-9 to TRBJ2-2; D may be TRBD1 or TRBD2 (5 bases each). Per germline, CDR1 SEHNR and CDR2 FQNEAQ (reference sequence). Trimming left V 5 bases short and J 4 bases short, with 11 bases between. The CDR3 is 14 residues long. CDR3: CASSLGTVTGELFF. The CDR3 DNA reads TGTGCCAGCAGCCTAGGGACCGTCACCGGGGAGCTGTTTTTT. The variable domain in full, completed from reference TRBV7-9 and TRBJ2-2, reads DTGVSQNPRHKITKRGQNVTFRCDPISEHNRLYWYRQTLGQGPEFLTYFQNEAQLEKSRLLSDRFSAERPKGSFSTLEIQRTEQGDSAMYLCASSLGTVTGELFFGEGSRLTVL.

This clonotype came up many times. This sequence joins TRBV2 and TRBJ1-1; weak D call: TRBD1 (5 bases). V lost 3 bases to trimming and J lost 4 bases, with 12 bases between them. This CDR3 spans 14 amino acids. Germline CDR1 and CDR2: SNHLY and FYNNEI. The CDR3 nucleotides are TGTGCCAGCAGTGACCAGGGCGGAGTCACTGAAGCTTTCTTT. This sequence encodes CASSDQGGVTEAFF.

This clonotype was seen at least ten times. This chain connects TRBV28 to TRBJ1-2; D not resolved. The CDR3 has 12 residues. V gave up 2 bases and J gave up 7 bases, with 8 bases separating them. The germline gives CDR1 MDHEN, CDR2 SYDVKM. CDR3 amino acids: CASSLEGIGYTF. CDR3 sequence (DNA): TGTGCCAGCAGTTTAGAAGGGATTGGCTACACCTTC.

There are many counts of this clonotype. The chain recombines TRBV6-1 with TRBJ1-5; D is unclear. Trimming took 7 bases from V and 7 from J, leaving 17 bases between them. CDR3 length: 14 amino acids. Germline V CDR1 and CDR2: MNHNS, SASEGT. The CDR3 spells CASMPAVGKQPQHF. As DNA, the CDR3 is TGTGCCAGCATGCCGGCGGTAGGAAAGCAGCCCCAGCATTTT.

This clonotype was recorded a few times. The chain recombines TRBV12-5 with TRBJ2-1; 9 bases are a match to TRBD2. CDR1 and CDR2 (germline): LGHNT, FRNRAP. This CDR3 spans 15 amino acids. Germline trimming cut 6 bases from V and 3 bases from J; bases unmatched to any gene: 6. This CDR3 is CASGLLAGNYNEQFF. The CDR3 nucleotides read TGTGCTAGTGGGCTCCTAGCGGGGAACTACAATGAGCAGTTCTTC. Full variable domain (missing parts from reference TRBV12-5 and TRBJ2-1): DARVTQTPRHKVTEMGQEVTMRCQPILGHNTVFWYRQTMMQGLELLAYFRNRAPLDDSGMPKDRFSAEMPDATLATLKIQPSEPRDSAVYFCASGLLAGNYNEQFFGPGTRLTVL.

This clonotype was seen a handful of times. CDR3 nucleotides: TGTGCCAGCAGTTCATCCGGGACAGGGGTATACGAGCAGTACTTC. It codes for CASSSSGTGVYEQYF. The chain links TRBV27 to TRBJ2-7; TRBD1 matches at 10 bases. Germline CDR1 reads MNHEY; CDR2 reads SMNVEV (reference sequence). V lost 4 bases to trimming and J lost 4 bases; unmatched junction nucleotides: 7. This CDR3 region has 15 residues.

The genes are TRBV24-1 and TRBJ2-5; TRBD1 matches 7 bases. The V gene end was trimmed by 3 bases and the J gene end by 2 bases; junction bases not matched to a gene: 8. Germline assignment: CDR1 KGHDR and CDR2 SFDVKD. The CDR3 sequence is 16 residues long. DNA for the CDR3: TGTGCCACCAGTGATCCCCGGACAGGCGTTCAAGAGACCCAGTACTTC. Translation: CATSDPRTGVQETQYF.

There are many counts of this clonotype. This sequence joins TRBV7-2 and TRBJ1-1; TRBD1 aligns across 7 bases. J gave up 4 bases and V 5 bases, and 13 bases lay outside the gene matches. Per the germline V gene, CDR1 is SGHTA and CDR2 is FQGNSA. The CDR3 has 16 residues. The CDR3 coding sequence is TGTGCCAGCAGCCCCCGGACAGGATGGGAAGGCACTGAAGCTTTCTTT. It translates to CASSPRTGWEGTEAFF. Together with reference TRBV7-2 and TRBJ1-1, the CDR3 gives the full variable domain: GAGVSQSPSNKVTEKGKDVELRCDPISGHTALYWYRQSLGQGLEFLIYFQGNSAPDKSGLPSDRFSAERTGGSVSTLTIQRTQQEDSAVYLCASSPRTGWEGTEAFFGQGTRLTVV.

J is TRBJ2-6 and V is TRBV30, with TRBD1 identical over 10 bases. Trimming removed 2 bases from V and 0 bases from J; junction bases left unmatched: 4. This CDR3 contains 17 residues. Germline V gene lookup returns CDR1 GTSNPN and CDR2 SVGIG (reference sequence). The DNA of the CDR3 is TGTGCCTGGAGTTACGGGACAGGGGCCTCTGGGGCCAACGTCCTGACTTTC. Its protein product is CAWSYGTGASGANVLTF.

V gene TRBV10-3 combines with J gene TRBJ1-2; maybe TRBD1 (6 bases). The CDR3 sequence is 12 residues long. CDR1 ENHRY and CDR2 SYGVKD come from the germline V gene. V dropped 4 bases and J dropped 5 bases, with 8 bases sitting between them. The CDR3 DNA sequence: TGTGCCATCAGTGGGACAGTATATGGCTACACCTTC. This encodes CAISGTVYGYTF.

This clonotype was recorded many times. This sequence joins TRBV10-3 and TRBJ2-5; D possibly corresponds to TRBD2 (5 bases). The CDR3 loop spans 15 amino acids. V gave up 0 bases and J gave up 5 bases, with 13 bases separating them. Germline CDR1 and CDR2: ENHRY and SYGVKD. The DNA of the CDR3 is TGTGCCATCAGTGAGTCGCGAGGAGGAGGCGAGACCCAGTACTTC. This encodes CAISESRGGGETQYF.

The sample holds many counts of this clonotype. The gene calls are TRBV28 and TRBJ2-7, with 9 bases lining up with TRBD1. Germline lookup yields CDR1 MDHEN and CDR2 SYDVKM. This CDR3 comprises 14 residues. Germline trimming cut 8 bases from V and 5 bases from J; bases unmatched to any gene: 10. The CDR3 is CASLTSGTGNEQYF. The CDR3 nucleotides read TGTGCCAGCCTAACCTCCGGGACAGGGAACGAGCAGTACTTC.

The chain combines TRBV19 with TRBJ2-1; possibly TRBD2 for D (7 bases). Germline V gene lookup returns CDR1 LNHDA and CDR2 SQIVND (reference sequence). The ends were cut back, 3 bases at V and 12 bases at J, with 24 bases in the middle. The CDR3 loop spans 16 amino acids. CDR3 sequence: CASSMTGGAYRTRQFF. The CDR3 coding sequence is TGTGCCAGTAGTATGACGGGGGGCGCTTATCGTACTCGGCAGTTCTTC.

This clonotype was counted at least ten times. The CDR3 coding sequence is TGTGCCAGCAGCTTAGATGCGGCGGGCGCCTACGAGCAGTACTTC. Encoded protein: CASSLDAAGAYEQYF. The V gene is TRBV7-2, the J gene TRBJ2-7; TRBD2 might be the D (5 bases). There are 15 residues in the CDR3. The V gene lost 1 base and the J gene lost 2 bases, with 12 bases spanning the gap. Germline values: CDR1 SGHTA, CDR2 FQGNSA.

This clonotype was seen only a few times. A read error may account for a junction end that differs from germline. The genes are TRBV28 and TRBJ2-3; possible D gene TRBD2, 5 bases. The CDR3 is made up of 15 amino acids. Looked up from germline, CDR1 is MDHEN and CDR2 is SYDVKM. CDR3 region: CAGSLYSSGTDTQYF. In nucleotides, the CDR3 is TGTGCCGGCAGTTTATACAGTAGCGGCACAGATACGCAGTATTTT.